These 16 T cell receptor beta chains were all obtained from the same sample, sequenced in a study of blood T cell repertoires in COVID-19. TCRdb's copy holds only in-frame clones and misses some; the assay was immunoSEQ multiplex PCR. The sample shows about 94,000 clones, over 70% of them seen only once. Sequencing was performed on peripheral blood. All receptors derive from a human donor in a cohort sampled during active COVID-19.

The chain recombines TRBV5-6 with TRBJ1-5, with D possibly being TRBD1 (6 bases). The CDR3 has 16 amino acids. The V end was cut by 7 bases, the J end by 0 bases, with 17 bases between. The germline V gene has CDR1 SGHDT and CDR2 YYEEEE. CDR3 in DNA: TGTGCCAGCGCTGGGGGGGGCCCCAATAGCAATCAGCCCCAGCATTTT. Its translation: CASAGGGPNSNQPQHF.

This clone was detected once. The rearrangement links TRBV4-1 to TRBJ1-2, with D possibly TRBD1 on 5 matching bases. The CDR3 is 13 residues long. The V gene's germline CDR1 is MGHRA and CDR2 YSYEKL. V dropped 1 base and J dropped 6 bases, with 9 bases sitting between them. The CDR3 DNA is TGCGCCAGCAGCCAAGGGGGGGTCAATGGCTACACCTTC. This translates into CASSQGGVNGYTF.

V gene TRBV5-6 combines with J gene TRBJ2-5; 11 bases line up with TRBD2. The CDR3 consists of 17 residues. Germline V gene sequence: CDR1 SGHDT, CDR2 YYEEEE. The junction had 8 bases not matched to a gene; V was cut back by 0 bases and J by 4 bases. The CDR3 is CASSLAKLAGVIETQYF. CDR3 DNA sequence: TGTGCCAGCAGCTTGGCGAAACTAGCGGGAGTCATAGAGACCCAGTACTTC.

This chain uses TRBV7-6 with TRBJ2-7, with 9 bases fitting TRBD1. Germline loops: CDR1 SGHVS, CDR2 FNYEAQ. The CDR3 covers 15 residues. Unmatched junction bases numbered 11, after V lost 5 bases and J lost 6 bases. CDR3 DNA sequence: TGTGCCAGCAGCCTATGGACAGGGGTCCAAGTCGAGCAGTACTTC. This encodes CASSLWTGVQVEQYF.

There are a few counts of this clone. This chain connects TRBV19 to TRBJ2-3, with TRBD2 matching over 8 bases. Germline CDR1 is LNHDA and CDR2 is SQIVND (reference sequence). The CDR3 contains 17 residues. V lost 8 bases to trimming and J lost 3 bases; unmatched junction nucleotides: 16. The CDR3: CASRGREARGGTDTQYF. CDR3 DNA sequence: TGTGCCAGTCGGGGGCGGGAGGCCAGGGGTGGTACAGATACGCAGTATTTT.

The gene calls are TRBV29-1 and TRBJ2-7; TRBD2 agrees at 7 bases. The V gene's germline CDR1 is SQVTM and CDR2 ANQGSEA. The junction had 9 bases not matched to a gene; V was cut back by 7 bases and J by 3 bases. The CDR3 runs 13 residues. CDR3 region: CSGAGVPNYEQYF. The DNA of the CDR3 is TGCAGCGGGGCGGGAGTCCCTAACTACGAGCAGTACTTC.

The J gene is TRBJ1-2, the V gene TRBV2; TRBD1 is a possible D gene (5 bases). The CDR3 runs 15 residues. V was clipped by 8 bases and J by 0 bases, with 16 bases between them. CDR1 is SNHLY, CDR2 FYNNEI, per germline. Here the CDR3 reads CASAFSGDSNYGYTF. In DNA, the CDR3 is TGTGCCAGCGCTTTTTCCGGGGACTCTAACTATGGCTACACCTTC.

The rearrangement joins TRBV30 to TRBJ2-7; 7 positions agree with TRBD2. With 0 bases clipped from V and 4 bases from J, the junction kept 3 bases outside the gene matches. CDR1 GTSNPN and CDR2 SVGIG come from the germline V gene (reference sequence). The CDR3 runs to 13 residues. The CDR3: CAWSVAGKYEQYF. CDR3 DNA sequence: TGTGCCTGGAGTGTAGCGGGAAAATACGAGCAGTACTTC. Full variable domain (remainder filled in from reference TRBV30 and TRBJ2-7): SQTIHQWPATLVQPVGSPLSLECTVEGTSNPNLYWYRQAAGRGLQLLFYSVGIGQISSEVPQNLSASRPQDRQFILSSKKLLLSDSGFYLCAWSVAGKYEQYFGPGTRLTVT.

This clone has only one observation. V is TRBV28 and J is TRBJ1-2, with 8 bases that match TRBD1. In germline, CDR1 is MDHEN, CDR2 SYDVKM. This CDR3 contains 14 residues. The ends lost 5 bases at V and 3 bases at J; junction bases unmatched: 5. DNA of the CDR3: TGTGCCAGCAGTGCTGACAGGGGTTACTATGGCTACACCTTC. Translation gives CASSADRGYYGYTF.

In its sample, this clone was seen a few times. The chain joins TRBV3-1 (or the pseudogene TRBV3-2) to TRBJ1-2; D unresolved. The CDR3 has 15 residues. Per the germline V gene, CDR1 is LGHDT and CDR2 is YNNKEL (reference sequence). The V end was cut by 1 base, the J end by 7 bases, with 16 bases between. The CDR3 DNA is TGTGCCAGCAGCCAAGGGGCCTTGCGTGGGTCTGGCTACACCTTC. It specifies CASSQGALRGSGYTF.

In its sample, this clone was seen once. The rearrangement uses TRBV5-1 and TRBJ2-1; 10 positions match TRBD2. The CDR3 consists of 14 residues. With V trimmed by 4 bases and J by 5 bases, 3 bases remained unmatched. Per the germline V gene, CDR1 is SGHRS and CDR2 is YFSETQ. CDR3: CASSAGLADNEQFF. CDR3 DNA: TGCGCCAGCAGCGCCGGACTAGCGGACAATGAGCAGTTCTTC.

The rearrangement joins TRBV30 to TRBJ1-2; possibly TRBD1 for D (6 bases). In germline, CDR1 is GTSNPN, CDR2 SVGIG (reference sequence). V was trimmed by 0 bases and J by 8 bases, leaving 10 bases between them. The CDR3 contains 12 residues. This CDR3 reads CAWSVGGGGYTF. DNA of the CDR3: TGTGCCTGGAGTGTTGGGGGCGGGGGCTACACCTTC. The full variable domain, with the rest looked up from reference TRBV30 and TRBJ1-2, is SQTIHQWPATLVQPVGSPLSLECTVEGTSNPNLYWYRQAAGRGLQLLFYSVGIGQISSEVPQNLSASRPQDRQFILSSKKLLLSDSGFYLCAWSVGGGGYTFGSGTRLTVV.

This rearrangement joins TRBV3-1 (or the pseudogene TRBV3-2) to TRBJ1-3; D is uncertain. V was cut by 0 bases and J by 4 bases, with 10 bases left in between. The CDR3 consists of 15 residues. The germline V gene encodes CDR1 LGHDT and CDR2 YNNKEL (reference sequence). The CDR3 region is CASSQDHTAGNTIYF. CDR3 coding DNA: TGTGCCAGCAGCCAAGACCACACCGCCGGAAACACCATATATTTT.

The chain has TRBV3-1 (or the pseudogene TRBV3-2) and TRBJ2-7; D may be TRBD2 (6 bases). The CDR3 is made up of 12 amino acids. Germline assignment: CDR1 LGHDT and CDR2 YNNKEL (reference sequence). V lost 1 base and J 9 bases, leaving 10 bases between the germline ends. The CDR3 protein is CASSQGRAGQYF. CDR3 DNA sequence: TGTGCCAGCAGCCAAGGCCGAGCGGGGCAGTACTTC.

This chain connects TRBV5-1 to TRBJ2-7, with 7 bases identical to TRBD2. Looked up from germline, CDR1 is SGHRS and CDR2 is YFSETQ. V lost 4 bases and J lost 2; bases outside the gene matches: 6. This CDR3 region has 14 residues. The chain's CDR3 is CASSPGGETYEQYF. CDR3 nucleotides: TGCGCCAGCAGCCCGGGGGGAGAGACCTACGAGCAGTACTTC.

The chain joins TRBV27 to TRBJ1-3, with D possibly being TRBD1 (6 bases). V gave up 5 bases and J gave up 2 bases, with 13 bases separating them. There are 15 residues in the CDR3. Germline-derived CDR1 and CDR2 are MNHEY and SMNVEV (reference sequence). CDR3 nucleotides: TGTGCCAGCAGTCCTTACAGGGCCGCTGGAAACACCATATATTTT. Its protein is CASSPYRAAGNTIYF.